This T cell receptor (beta chain) was documented in a study of early T cells in non-severe SARS-CoV-2 infection. The study's findings and limits: A preference for anti-spike CD8 responses marked VDJdb matching, which missed private and CD4 specificities.

cDNA molecules, individually, were tagged with unique molecular identifiers. TCRdb called the 5' RACE reads again in MiXCR, with one record for every CDR3 protein. The table shows 50,000 to 60,000 distinct CDR3 sequences, with about 10% occurring only once. There are 13 residues in the CDR3. Per germline, CDR1 MNHNS and CDR2 SASEGT. Deletions cut 6 bases from V and 5 bases from J, with 13 bases between. Of note for this clonotype: Its specificity is not known.

The chain joins TRBV6-1 to TRBJ2-5; weak D call: TRBD1 (6 bases). The sequence was obtained from an adult who was a healthcare worker with PCR-confirmed SARS-CoV-2 infection or an uninfected control (not recorded which). Sequencing used whole blood. The CDR3 bases are TGTGCCAGCAGGTTGACAGGCCCGGAGACCCAGTACTTC. This translates into CASRLTGPETQYF.